The clone carrying this T cell receptor (beta chain) occurred once. Antigen specificity is unknown. Other DNA sequences in this sample translate to the same CDR3. V shed 1 base and J shed 3 bases, with 7 bases lying between them. The CDR3 extends over 13 amino acids. The V gene's germline CDR1 is SGHRS and CDR2 YFSETQ. The data originate from a study of cytomegalovirus exposure and HLA in healthy donors. The study, taken as a whole, reports: Earlier findings revealed that most TCR beta V segments proved productive either about 87% or about 30% of the time. TCR beta V- and J-gene trimming, according to a later analysis, was linked to a missense DCLRE1C variant.

In the PCR, 60 Vbeta and 13 Jbeta primers were used. TCRdb keeps only in-frame clones here, not all; method: immunoSEQ multiplex PCR. Of about 170,000 clones in the sample, roughly four fifths were seen once. The specimen was PBMCs. This chain uses TRBV5-1 with TRBJ2-5, with D perhaps TRBD2 (6 bases). The source of this sequence is a woman aged 25 to 39 in good health and CMV-seropositive. CDR3 region: CASSLTGEETQYF. As DNA, the CDR3 is TGCGCCAGCAGCTTGACGGGGGAAGAGACCCAGTACTTC.